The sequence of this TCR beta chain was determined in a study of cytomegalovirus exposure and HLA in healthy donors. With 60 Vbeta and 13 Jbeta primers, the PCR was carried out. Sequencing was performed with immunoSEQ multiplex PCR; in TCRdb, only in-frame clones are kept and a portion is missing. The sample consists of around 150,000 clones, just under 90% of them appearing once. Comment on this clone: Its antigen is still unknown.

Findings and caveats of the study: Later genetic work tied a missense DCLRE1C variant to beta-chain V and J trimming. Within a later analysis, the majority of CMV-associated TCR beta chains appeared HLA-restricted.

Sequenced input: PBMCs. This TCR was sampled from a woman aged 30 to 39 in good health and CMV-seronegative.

The CDR3 DNA follows: TGTGCCACCAGCAGAGATCTTCCGCTCATCACAGGGCGGCTGAACACTGAAGCTTTCTTT. Translation: CATSRDLPLITGRLNTEAFF. The rearrangement joins TRBV15 to TRBJ1-1; D possibly corresponds to TRBD1 (6 bases). Trimming removed 0 bases at V and 0 bases at J, with 23 bases between. CDR3 length equals 20 residues. The germline gives CDR1 LNHNV, CDR2 YYDKDF (reference sequence). The complete variable domain, with remaining parts taken from reference TRBV15 and TRBJ1-1, reads DAMVIQNPRYQVTQFGKPVTLSCSQTLNHNVMYWYQQKSSQAPKLLFHYYDKDFNNEADTPDNFQSRRPNTSFCFLDIRSPGLGDTAMYLCATSRDLPLITGRLNTEAFFGQGTRLTVV.